The T cell receptor beta chain described here comes from a study of OX40 agonist ivuxolimab in advanced cancers. The V gene end was trimmed by 4 bases and the J gene end by 6 bases; junction bases not matched to a gene: 16. This CDR3 is built from 17 residues. Germline CDR1 reads SGDLS; CDR2 reads YYNGEE. With autoimmune disease history or systemic immunosuppression, patients were excluded. This clone appeared once. TCRdb's copy holds only in-frame clones and misses some; the assay was immunoSEQ multiplex PCR. The profile shows approximately 81,000 clones, roughly 86% of them singletons. The V and J genes are TRBV9 and TRBJ2-3; 8 bases line up with TRBD2. The material sequenced was CD4+ or CD8+ T cells sorted from blood, taken in a trial of the OX40 agonist ivuxolimab. This sequence originates from an adult with an advanced solid tumor such as melanoma, head and neck, liver or kidney cancer. CDR3 in amino acids: CASSFGPGLGYRDTQYF. The CDR3 nucleotides are TGTGCCAGCAGCTTTGGACCGGGACTAGGGTATCGGGATACGCAGTATTTT. Drawing the rest from reference TRBV9 and TRBJ2-3, the complete variable domain is DSGVTQTPKHLITATGQRVTLRCSPRSGDLSVYWYQQSLDQGLQFLIQYYNGEERAKGNILERFSAQQFPDLHSELNLSSLELGDSALYFCASSFGPGLGYRDTQYFGPGTRLTVL.